This T cell receptor (beta chain) was identified during a study of blood T cell repertoires in COVID-19. Study at large: In each case, the material was cDNA or gDNA derived from T cells, B-cell-depleted T cells, or PBMCs.

It was during active infection that Seattle patients were enrolled and then longitudinally followed. Authors' data handling: Reference gene primer amplification yielded estimated nucleated cell counts. Profiling relied on immunoSEQ multiplex PCR, and the TCRdb table lists in-frame clones only, not all of them. D and trimming come from the DNA, and the V and J calls and clone size come from that table. The sample has around 90,000 clones; about 86% are singletons. This receptor was taken from a man in his forties or fifties with COVID-19, enrolled during active disease. The sequenced sample consisted of peripheral blood.

CDR3 coding DNA: TGCAGCGTCGCCGGAGGAGTAGATGGCTACACCTTC. This sequence encodes CSVAGGVDGYTF. This chain uses TRBV29-1 with TRBJ1-2; no definite D call. The CDR3 sequence is 12 residues long. Germline CDR1 SQVTM, CDR2 ANQGSEA. Trimming pared 6 bases from V and 6 bases from J, leaving 14 bases between. The whole variable domain, remainder taken from reference TRBV29-1 and TRBJ1-2, is SAVISQKPSRDICQRGTSLTIQCQVDSQVTMMFWYRQQPGQSLTLIATANQGSEATYESGFVIDKFPISRPNLTFSTLTVSNMSPEDSSIYLCSVAGGVDGYTFGSGTRLTVV.